This T cell receptor (beta chain) comes out of a study of CD8+CD57+ T cells in acquired aplastic anemia. Regarding the study as a whole: A significant difference in CD8+ Simpson's diversity between patients and controls was not found.

V was trimmed by 3 bases and J by 5 bases, leaving 11 bases between them. Germline V gene data show CDR1 as LNHNV and CDR2 as YYDKDF (reference sequence). The CDR3 sequence is 14 residues long. To note about this clonotype: Antigen specificity is unknown.

Genomic DNA was employed as the template in profiling TCR beta VDJ and CDR3. TCRdb re-derived calls from the reads in MiXCR, one entry per CDR3 protein. The table records about 160,000 distinct CDR3 sequences, 65% to 75% of them present only once. Patients picked for sequencing had shown CD8+CD57+ cell expansion detected by flow cytometry. The patients all had a severe acquired aplastic anemia diagnosis. None of the patients had been given any therapy when their blood was sampled. This sequence was found in a human donor with aplastic anemia. Sequencing input: sorted CD4+, CD8+, or CD8+CD57+ T cells (not recorded which) from PBMCs. This chain joins TRBV15 and TRBJ2-1; D is uncertain. The CDR3 bases are TGTGCCACCAGCAGTGACTCCGACAACAATGAGCAGTTCTTC. Amino acids: CATSSDSDNNEQFF.